This T cell receptor beta chain was profiled in a study of shared clonotypes between healthy human individuals. Unmatched junction bases numbered 13, after V lost 2 bases and J lost 7 bases. CDR1 SGHRS and CDR2 YFSETQ come from the germline V gene. The CDR3 covers 16 residues. Study conclusions and caveats: The four-donor shared clonotypes exceeded non-shared clonotypes in generation probability, with non-shared ones scoring lower. Four donors had about 5% of their naive CD4 clonotypes in common. Despite large depth, sorted-subset datasets appeared incompletely sequenced. Generally, estimated richness proved larger in naive subsets than it did in memory subsets.

In regard to this clone: What it recognizes is unknown.

Profiled with immunoSEQ multiplex PCR; TCRdb holds only in-frame clones, not every one. The data show more than 2,000,000 clones, approximately 95% seen once. Source material: naive CD4+ T cells from PBMCs. Subset described: CD45RA+ positively selected. This sequence originates from a man aged 18 to 30 in good health. Some clones in this sample may be carry-over from other donors' samples. The chain links TRBV5-1 to TRBJ2-3, with 7 positions matching TRBD2. CDR3 DNA sequence: TGCGCCAGCAGCTTCCGACTCGCGGGAGTTCTAAATACGCAGTATTTT. Protein product: CASSFRLAGVLNTQYF. The variable domain in full, completed from reference TRBV5-1 and TRBJ2-3, reads KAGVTQTPRYLIKTRGQQVTLSCSPISGHRSVSWYQQTPGQGLQFLFEYFSETQRNKGNFPGRFSGRQFSNSRSEMNVSTLELGDSALYLCASSFRLAGVLNTQYFGPGTRLTVL.